The clone carrying this T cell receptor beta chain has just a few counts. Its antigen remains unknown. With iRepertoire HTBI primers and Arm-PCR of CDR3 regions, TCR beta libraries were built. Original processing notes: Among the samples, 60 to 75 TRBV and some 15 TRBJ segments were identified. A single record per CDR3 protein comes from TCRdb applying MiXCR to the multiplex PCR reads. None of the V and J calls come from the authors' own analysis; TCRdb made them. The table shows a few hundred thousand distinct CDR3 sequences, with about a quarter occurring only once. This sample was taken from a study of regulatory T cells in long-lasting Graves disease. About the study: Patients with persistent Graves' disease had over 5 years of antithyroid drugs and persistent TSH receptor antibodies.

Germline V gene lookup returns CDR1 MDHEN and CDR2 SYDVKM. The CDR3 loop spans 15 amino acids. The V end was cut by 9 bases, the J end by 0 bases, with 12 bases between. Study findings and constraints: Owing to a sample size that was small, accuracy may have been reduced.

Documented time point: persistent/refractory GD, antithyroid drugs over 5 years with positive TRAb. Isolated PBMC RNA provided the starting material for the TCR library. An approximately 9-milliliter sample of peripheral blood was drawn into EDTA tubes. V and J are TRBV28 and TRBJ1-6, with D hard to call. The sequencing used peripheral blood mononuclear cells (PBMCs), collected when the disease was refractory, from a patient treated with antithyroid drugs. The sequence derives from a female donor with Graves disease. The chain's CDR3 is CASEAGSSYNSPLHF. As DNA, the CDR3 is TGTGCCAGTGAGGCCGGGAGCTCCTATAATTCACCCCTCCACTTT.